This T cell receptor (beta chain) was identified during a study of blood T cell repertoires in COVID-19. Assay used: immunoSEQ multiplex PCR; TCRdb lists only in-frame clones, some missing. Found here are approximately 280,000 clones, 86% of them singletons; the top ten hold approximately 2.6%. From germline, CDR1 is LGHNA and CDR2 YSLEER. V lost 0 bases to trimming and J lost 5 bases, with 8 bases between them. CDR3 length: 14 amino acids. Living in roughly 25 US areas, the participants were between about 18 and 100 years of age. Sequencing was performed on PBMCs or T cells enriched from blood (not recorded which). The chain links TRBV4-3 to TRBJ1-5, with D possibly TRBD1 on 5 matching bases. The origin of this receptor is a woman aged 18 to 35 who had recovered from COVID-19. CDR3 loop: CASSQEVGDQPQHF. The CDR3 DNA reads as TGCGCCAGCAGCCAAGAGGTAGGGGATCAGCCCCAGCATTTT.